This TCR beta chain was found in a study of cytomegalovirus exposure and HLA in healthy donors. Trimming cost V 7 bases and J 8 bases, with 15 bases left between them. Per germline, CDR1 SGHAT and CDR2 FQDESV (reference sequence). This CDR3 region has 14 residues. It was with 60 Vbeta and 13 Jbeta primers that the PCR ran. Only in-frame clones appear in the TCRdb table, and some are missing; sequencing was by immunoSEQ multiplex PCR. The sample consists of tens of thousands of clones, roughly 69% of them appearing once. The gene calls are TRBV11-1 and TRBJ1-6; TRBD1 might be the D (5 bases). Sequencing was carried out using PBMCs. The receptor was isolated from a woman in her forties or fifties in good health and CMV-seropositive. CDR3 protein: CASTPAAGYSPLHF. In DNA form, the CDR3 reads TGTGCCAGCACCCCGGCGGCAGGGTATTCACCCCTCCACTTT.